One and the same sample provided the 20 T cell receptor beta chains below, sequenced in a study of blood T cell repertoires in COVID-19. The table came from immunoSEQ multiplex PCR; TCRdb's copy has only in-frame clones and leaves some out. The table records 200,000 to 250,000 clones, 84% of them present only once. Sequencing used peripheral blood. Every receptor here comes from a woman aged 60 to 75 who had recovered from COVID-19.

The count of this clone is one. The CDR3 is CASSRGQGAYEQYF. CDR3 nucleotides: TGTGCCAGCAGCCGGGGACAGGGGGCGTACGAGCAGTACTTC. The V gene is TRBV11-2, the J gene TRBJ2-7, with TRBD1 matching 12 bases. Trimming at V came to 5 bases and at J to 4 bases, leaving 3 bases not matched to a gene. Germline values: CDR1 SGHAT, CDR2 FQNNGV. This CDR3 has 14 residues. The full variable domain, its missing parts supplied by reference TRBV11-2 and TRBJ2-7, is EAGVAQSPRYKIIEKRQSVAFWCNPISGHATLYWYQQILGQGPKLLIQFQNNGVVDDSQLPKDRFSAERLKGVDSTLKIQPAKLEDSAVYLCASSRGQGAYEQYFGPGTRLTVT.

This sequence joins TRBV5-4 and TRBJ2-5; unclear D gene. The germline gives CDR1 SGHNT, CDR2 YYREEE (reference sequence). V shed 3 bases and J shed 5 bases, with 8 bases lying between them. The CDR3 covers 12 residues. In DNA form, the CDR3 reads TGTGCCAGCAGCTCCGACACGGAGACCCAGTACTTC. Protein sequence: CASSSDTETQYF.

V gene TRBV5-1 combines with J gene TRBJ1-1; 10 bases are a match to TRBD1. The J segment lost 0 bases and the V segment lost 1 base, leaving 9 bases of the junction unmatched. CDR1 is SGHRS, CDR2 YFSETQ, per germline. The CDR3 length is 18 residues. Written as DNA, the CDR3 is TGCGCCAGCAGCTTGTACGGACAGGGGGAAATCATGAACACTGAAGCTTTCTTT. Translating it yields CASSLYGQGEIMNTEAFF.

The rearrangement uses TRBV18 and TRBJ2-5; possible D gene TRBD1, 6 bases. The CDR3 runs 13 residues. Germline V gives CDR1 KGHSH, CDR2 LQKENI. V was pared by 6 bases and J by 2 bases, with 10 bases between. The CDR3 region is CASSYTGQETQYF. DNA for the CDR3: TGTGCCAGCTCGTATACAGGGCAAGAGACCCAGTACTTC.

The V call is TRBV27, the J call TRBJ1-1; 11 bases match TRBD1. Per germline, CDR1 MNHEY and CDR2 SMNVEV (reference sequence). The J segment lost 2 bases and the V segment lost 2 bases, leaving 1 base of the junction unmatched. The CDR3 spans 15 residues. In DNA form, the CDR3 reads TGTGCCAGCAGTTTAGGGACAGGGGGTAACACTGAAGCTTTCTTT. Protein sequence: CASSLGTGGNTEAFF.

The CDR3 DNA reads TGTGCCAGCAGCTTAGGTGTAGGCAGGGGGACCTACGAGCAGTACTTC. It encodes CASSLGVGRGTYEQYF. This chain joins TRBV7-8 and TRBJ2-7; 7 positions agree with TRBD1. CDR3 length: 16 residues. CDR1 is SGHVS and CDR2 is FQNEAQ in the germline V gene. The J segment lost 2 bases and the V segment lost 1 base, leaving 8 bases of the junction unmatched.

The V call is TRBV7-8, the J call TRBJ1-3, with TRBD1 matching over 7 bases. Germline CDR1 and CDR2: SGHVS and FQNEAQ. This CDR3 is built from 15 residues. With 5 bases clipped from V and 0 bases from J, the junction kept 4 bases outside the gene matches. CDR3 protein: CASSPPGGSGNTIYF. The CDR3 DNA reads TGTGCCAGCAGCCCCCCAGGGGGCTCTGGAAACACCATATATTTT. Full variable domain (outside the CDR3, taken from reference TRBV7-8 and TRBJ1-3): GAGVSQSPRYKVAKRGQDVALRCDPISGHVSLFWYQQALGQGPEFLTYFQNEAQLDKSGLPSDRFFAERPEGSVSTLKIQRTQQEDSAVYLCASSPPGGSGNTIYFGEGSWLTVV.

This chain connects TRBV4-3 to TRBJ2-3, with 9 nucleotides matching TRBD2. The CDR3 loop spans 16 amino acids. With 2 bases clipped from V and 2 bases from J, the junction kept 5 bases outside the gene matches. Per the germline V gene, CDR1 is LGHNA and CDR2 is YSLEER. The CDR3 DNA reads TGCGCCAGCAGCCAATCGGGACTAGCAGACACAGATACGCAGTATTTT. This gives the protein CASSQSGLADTDTQYF.

The chain is built from TRBV18 and TRBJ1-3; no firm D call. The CDR3 has 16 residues. V dropped 0 bases and J dropped 3 bases, with 12 bases sitting between them. Germline V gene data show CDR1 as KGHSH and CDR2 as LQKENI. The CDR3 here is CASSPPSGPNGNTIYF. The CDR3 DNA reads as TGTGCCAGCTCACCACCTTCGGGTCCAAATGGAAACACCATATATTTT.

The chain uses TRBV6-4 and TRBJ1-5; no clear D gene. The germline V gene encodes CDR1 MRHNA and CDR2 SNTAGT. The length of the CDR3 is 14 residues. The CDR3 sequence: CAREQPYSNQPQHF. The CDR3 DNA sequence: TGTGCAAGAGAACAGCCCTATAGCAATCAGCCCCAGCATTTT.

The rearrangement links TRBV18 to TRBJ2-7; possible D gene TRBD1, 5 bases. The germline gives CDR1 KGHSH, CDR2 LQKENI. Deletions cut 3 bases from V and 0 bases from J, with 9 bases between. This CDR3 region has 14 residues. The CDR3 coding sequence is TGTGCCAGCTCACCCACCGACAGCTCCTACGAGCAGTACTTC. The encoded protein is CASSPTDSSYEQYF.

The rearrangement joins TRBV27 to TRBJ2-1; 9 bases are shared with TRBD1. Germline V gene sequence: CDR1 MNHEY, CDR2 SMNVEV (reference sequence). The V gene end was trimmed by 6 bases and the J gene end by 9 bases; junction bases not matched to a gene: 9. This CDR3 region has 14 residues. The CDR3 coding sequence is TGTGCCAGCAGACCGGGACAGGGAATTGCTGAGCAGTTCTTC. Its translation is CASRPGQGIAEQFF.

The chain uses TRBV20-1 and TRBJ1-1; D gene uncertain. The CDR3 totals 15 residues. CDR1 DFQATT and CDR2 SNEGSKA come from the germline V gene (reference sequence). V gave up 3 bases and J gave up 5 bases, with 19 bases separating them. The CDR3 region has the DNA TGCAGTGCTAGTACCGGACTTAAGAATTGGACTGAAGCTTTCTTT. It translates to CSASTGLKNWTEAFF.

The gene calls are TRBV19 and TRBJ2-3; tentative D call: TRBD2 (7 bases). The CDR3 runs 16 residues. Per the germline V gene, CDR1 is LNHDA and CDR2 is SQIVND (reference sequence). Trimming pared 5 bases from V and 0 bases from J, leaving 15 bases between. The CDR3 loop is CASSQSRGGSTDTQYF. The CDR3 bases are TGTGCCAGTAGTCAAAGTAGGGGGGGGAGCACAGATACGCAGTATTTT.

This sequence joins TRBV18 and TRBJ2-1; 7 bases are a match to TRBD1. The CDR3 is 18 amino acids. Per the germline V gene, CDR1 is KGHSH and CDR2 is LQKENI. The trim removed 3 bases at V and 5 bases at J, leaving 16 bases unmatched. In DNA, the CDR3 is TGTGCCAGCTCACCCCGGGACAGTCTGATCGGGGTGGACAATGAGCAGTTCTTC. Protein: CASSPRDSLIGVDNEQFF.

The chain uses TRBV3-1 (or the pseudogene TRBV3-2) and TRBJ1-5; D is uncertain. V was clipped by 1 base and J by 3 bases, with 7 bases between them. In germline, CDR1 is LGHDT, CDR2 YNNKEL (reference sequence). The CDR3 has 14 residues. CDR3 in amino acids: CASSQGPYNQPQHF. CDR3 nucleotides: TGTGCCAGCAGCCAAGGGCCATACAATCAGCCCCAGCATTTT.

This clone was found once. This chain's CDR3 is CASSQDRGRATNEKLFF. In nucleotides, the CDR3 is TGTGCCAGCAGCCAGGACAGGGGCCGGGCAACTAATGAAAAACTGTTTTTT. The chain is built from TRBV3-1 (or the pseudogene TRBV3-2) and TRBJ1-4; TRBD1 aligns across 9 bases. The CDR3 spans 17 residues. Germline-derived CDR1 and CDR2 are LGHDT and YNNKEL (reference sequence). The ends lost 3 bases at V and 0 bases at J; junction bases unmatched: 5.

The chain carries TRBV7-8 and TRBJ1-2; 7 positions match TRBD1. Per the germline V gene, CDR1 is SGHVS and CDR2 is FQNEAQ. The V gene end was trimmed by 4 bases and the J gene end by 3 bases; junction bases not matched to a gene: 2. There are 13 residues in the CDR3. The CDR3 sequence is CASSSGQDYGYTF. In nucleotides, the CDR3 is TGTGCCAGCAGCTCCGGACAGGACTATGGCTACACCTTC. Together with reference TRBV7-8 and TRBJ1-2, the CDR3 gives the full variable domain: GAGVSQSPRYKVAKRGQDVALRCDPISGHVSLFWYQQALGQGPEFLTYFQNEAQLDKSGLPSDRFFAERPEGSVSTLKIQRTQQEDSAVYLCASSSGQDYGYTFGSGTRLTVV.

CDR3 DNA sequence: TGTGCCAGCAGTATAACCGAGGGTACGCAGTATTTT. Protein product: CASSITEGTQYF. This rearrangement joins TRBV6-5 to TRBJ2-3; D might be TRBD2 (5 bases). CDR1 and CDR2 from the germline V gene are MNHEY and SVGAGI. Trimming left V 5 bases short and J 8 bases short, with 11 bases between. The CDR3 is made up of 12 amino acids.

As concerns this clone: One base away lies a much larger clone, so this may be a sequencing read error. The sample contains more than one DNA sequence encoding this CDR3. V usage is TRBV3-1 (or the pseudogene TRBV3-2) and J usage is TRBJ1-3; TRBD1 aligns across 8 bases. V shed 1 base, J shed 4 bases, and the junction held 0 bases outside the gene matches. Germline CDR1 is LGHDT and CDR2 is YNNKEL (reference sequence). CDR3 length: 14 residues. The CDR3 region is CASSQGQGGNTIYF. The CDR3 DNA follows: TGTGCCAGCAGCCAAGGACAGGGGGGAAACACCATATATTTT.